The sequence of this T cell receptor beta chain was determined in a study of control samples from healthy donors and cancer patients. The CDR3 sequence is 14 residues long. Trimming took 0 bases from V and 3 from J, leaving 6 bases between them. In germline, CDR1 is SGHRS, CDR2 YFSETQ. TCRdb's copy holds only in-frame clones and misses some; the assay was immunoSEQ multiplex PCR. The top ten clones hold around 5.4% of a sample with about 150,000 clones, just under 95% of them seen once. The sample taken for sequencing was blood. The genes are TRBV5-1 and TRBJ1-4; no definite D call. The receptor was derived from a man aged 35 to 55 in good health. The CDR3 loop reads CASSLGGPNEKLFF. In DNA, the CDR3 is TGCGCCAGCAGCTTGGGGGGTCCTAATGAAAAACTGTTTTTT.